Presented here are 21 T cell receptor beta chains from one specimen sequenced in a study of T cell clonality in common variable immunodeficiency. Here immunoSEQ multiplex PCR was the method, and the copy in TCRdb shows in-frame clones only, minus some. This sample has 45,000 to 60,000 clones and no singletons, with roughly 6% in the ten largest. Sequencing input: peripheral blood mononuclear cells. All receptors come from a person aged 18 to 70 in good health.

At least ten counts were recorded for this clone. The DNA ends 3 residues before the CDR3 does, and the rest of the CDR3 is filled in from the germline J gene. The chain carries TRBV5-1 and TRBJ2-2; 7 nucleotides match TRBD1. The CDR3 is 15 residues long. Germline loops: CDR1 SGHRS, CDR2 YFSETQ. After removal of 7 bases from V and 7 bases from J, the junction contained 13 bases not matched to a gene. The CDR3 DNA, read in part, is TGCGCCAGCTCCCAACCGACAGGGAAGGACGGGGAG. Translation gives CASSQPTGKDGE. The full CDR3 protein is CASSQPTGKDGELFF. Full variable domain (rest looked up from reference TRBV5-1 and TRBJ2-2): KAGVTQTPRYLIKTRGQQVTLSCSPISGHRSVSWYQQTPGQGLQFLFEYFSETQRNKGNFPGRFSGRQFSNSRSEMNVSTLELGDSALYLCASSQPTGKDGELFFGEGSRLTVL.

This clone was recorded at least ten times. The read terminates 3 residues before the CDR3 end, so the remaining end is supplied by the germline J gene. The chain links TRBV2 to TRBJ2-6, with 8 bases identical to TRBD2. CDR3 length equals 17 residues. Germline V CDR1 and CDR2: SNHLY, FYNNEI. V trimming: 9 bases; J trimming: 0 bases; junction bases outside the gene matches: 10. The CDR3 here is CASNLLAGFSGANVLTF. The sequenced part of the CDR3 DNA is TGTGCCAGTAACTTGTTAGCGGGGTTCTCTGGGGCCAACGTC.

This clone was counted between two and nine times. With the read ending 3 residues before the CDR3 end, the germline J gene is used to fill in that end. This chain uses TRBV19 with TRBJ2-7, with 7 bases lining up with TRBD1. The CDR3 runs to 15 residues. The V gene's germline CDR1 is LNHDA and CDR2 SQIVND (reference sequence). J lost 2 bases, V lost 1 base, and 5 bases had no gene match. Partial CDR3 DNA: TGTGCCAGTAGTATAGGACAGGGTCCGACCTACGAG. It encodes CASSIGQGPTYE. The whole CDR3 protein is CASSIGQGPTYEQYF.

This clone was found many times. The read is 3 residues too short to cover the CDR3 end, so that end is filled in from the germline J gene. The chain combines TRBV18 with TRBJ2-7, with D possibly being TRBD1 (5 bases). From germline, CDR1 is KGHSH and CDR2 LQKENI. There are 15 residues in the CDR3. V was trimmed by 0 bases and J by 2 bases, leaving 11 bases between them. The CDR3 protein is CASSPPQGRTYEQYF. The covered CDR3 bases are TGTGCCAGCTCACCACCGCAGGGCAGGACCTACGAG.

Many counts were recorded for this clone. The read ends 3 residues early relative to the CDR3; the germline J gene fills the gap. The gene calls are TRBV19 and TRBJ1-4, with 7 bases that match TRBD1. CDR3 length: 18 amino acids. Unmatched junction bases numbered 17, after V lost 6 bases and J lost 4 bases. Germline V gene sequence: CDR1 LNHDA, CDR2 SQIVND (reference sequence). CDR3 DNA (partial): TGTGCCAGTAGCCTTCCGGGACAGCAACTTGGTAATAATGAAAAA. Translation: CASSLPGQQLGNNEK. From start to end, the CDR3 is CASSLPGQQLGNNEKLFF.

This clone showed up many times. The CDR3 sequence: CASSSQGHTNNEQFF. CDR3 DNA (partial): TGCGCCAGCAGTTCCCAGGGACACACCAACAATGAG. The rearrangement uses TRBV5-1 and TRBJ2-1; weak D call: TRBD1 (6 bases). The CDR3 is cut off 3 residues early in the read; its end comes from the germline J gene. Germline CDR1 reads SGHRS; CDR2 reads YFSETQ. V lost 5 bases, J lost 5 bases, and 17 bases lay in between. The CDR3 spans 15 residues.

Note on this clone: The sequence runs out 3 residues before the end of the CDR3; the remainder is reconstructed from the germline J gene. V gene TRBV19 combines with J gene TRBJ2-1, with TRBD1 matching over 9 bases. CDR1 is LNHDA and CDR2 is SQIVND in the germline V gene (reference sequence). Trimming removed 4 bases from V and 4 bases from J; junction bases left unmatched: 5. This CDR3 is built from 15 residues. The CDR3 loop is CASSNRDRVYNEQFF. CDR3 bases read: TGTGCCAGTAGTAACCGGGACAGGGTTTACAATGAG.

This clone came up many times. Coverage ceases 3 residues before the CDR3 finishes, and the germline J gene fills in the end. The V call is TRBV5-1, the J call TRBJ2-2; 8 nucleotides align to TRBD1. The CDR3 covers 14 residues. The germline V gene has CDR1 SGHRS and CDR2 YFSETQ. The covered CDR3 bases are TGCGCCAGCAGCTTGGGCAGGGGGCTAGAAAAG. Translating it yields CASSLGRGLEK. The CDR3 as a whole reads CASSLGRGLEKLFF.

This clone turned up a few times. Being one base from a much bigger clone, this may be a read error. The sequence runs out 3 residues before the end of the CDR3; the remainder is reconstructed from the germline J gene. The chain employs TRBV7-2 and TRBJ2-1, with 7 positions matching TRBD1. This CDR3 is 15 amino acids long. Trimming removed 7 bases from V and 3 bases from J; junction bases left unmatched: 9. CDR1 and CDR2 from the germline V gene are SGHTA and FQGNSA. The CDR3 DNA, read in part, is TGTGCCAGCAACTTGGGGAGACAGGGCTACAATGAG. Protein: CASNLGRQGYNE. The whole CDR3 region reads CASNLGRQGYNEQFF.

This clone was observed at least ten times. The CDR3 is cut off 3 residues early in the read; its end comes from the germline J gene. The J gene is TRBJ1-3, the V gene TRBV19; the D is unclear. V dropped 7 bases and J dropped 4 bases, with 14 bases sitting between them. This CDR3 has 14 amino acids. Germline assignment: CDR1 LNHDA and CDR2 SQIVND (reference sequence). This CDR3 reads CASTARSPGNTIYF. The CDR3 DNA, read in part, is TGTGCCAGTACCGCAAGAAGCCCCGGAAACACC.

This clone was recorded at least ten times. The CDR3 extends 3 residues past the end of the read, so its final part is completed from the germline J gene. The chain joins TRBV9 to TRBJ2-7; 11 bases align to TRBD2. Trimming removed 2 bases from V and 3 bases from J; junction bases left unmatched: 4. The CDR3 consists of 15 residues. Germline V gives CDR1 SGDLS, CDR2 YYNGEE. The part of the CDR3 DNA that was read is TGTGCCAGCAGCGTTACTAGCGGGGGTGTCTACGAG. Residues: CASSVTSGGVYE. The CDR3, in full, reads CASSVTSGGVYEQYF.

Ten or more counts support this clone. The missing CDR3 end, 3 residues past where the read stops, is filled in from the germline J gene. The chain recombines TRBV5-1 with TRBJ2-7; 11 bases line up with TRBD1. With V trimmed by 2 bases and J by 2 bases, 12 bases remained unmatched. The V gene's germline CDR1 is SGHRS and CDR2 YFSETQ. There are 18 residues in the CDR3. The CDR3 protein is CASSLQQPGQGAPYEQYF. The sequenced CDR3 bases are TGCGCCAGCAGCTTACAACAACCTGGACAGGGGGCCCCCTACGAG.

This clone was seen many times. Read sequence stops 3 residues before the CDR3 end, and the germline J gene provides the missing end. V gene TRBV5-1 combines with J gene TRBJ2-3, with 10 bases fitting TRBD2. Germline V gene sequence: CDR1 SGHRS, CDR2 YFSETQ. V gave up 0 bases and J gave up 6 bases; unmatched junction bases: 1. The CDR3 totals 14 residues. CDR3: CASSLERGGDTQYF. The sequenced CDR3 bases are TGCGCCAGCAGCTTGGAGCGGGGGGGGGATACG. The variable domain in full, with the rest retrieved from reference TRBV5-1 and TRBJ2-3, is KAGVTQTPRYLIKTRGQQVTLSCSPISGHRSVSWYQQTPGQGLQFLFEYFSETQRNKGNFPGRFSGRQFSNSRSEMNVSTLELGDSALYLCASSLERGGDTQYFGPGTRLTVL.

This clone was seen at least ten times. The read ends 3 residues before the CDR3 terminus; that terminus is restored from the germline J gene. The same CDR3 also results from other DNA sequences found in this sample. This chain links TRBV7-6 with TRBJ2-3, with D maybe TRBD1 (6 bases). The ends were cut back, 5 bases at V and 5 bases at J, with 14 bases in the middle. Germline CDR1 SGHVS, CDR2 FNYEAQ. The length of the CDR3 is 14 residues. The part of the CDR3 DNA that was read is TGTGCCAGCAGCGGTCGAGGGGGACGAGATACG. This codes for CASSGRGGRDT. The CDR3 in full is CASSGRGGRDTQYF.

This clone was observed many times. Coverage ceases 3 residues before the CDR3 finishes, and the germline J gene fills in the end. The J gene is TRBJ2-4, the V gene TRBV20-1, with 7 nucleotides matching TRBD1. The CDR3 has 13 residues. Germline CDR1 DFQATT, CDR2 SNEGSKA (reference sequence). CDR3 amino acids: CSAGNRGNYGQYF. The covered CDR3 bases are TGCAGTGCTGGTAACAGGGGAAACTATGGT.

The sample holds many counts of this clone. The read finishes 3 residues shy of the CDR3 end, and the germline J gene is used to complete it. The chain recombines TRBV7-8 with TRBJ2-5, with D possibly matching TRBD1 (5 bases). Germline V gene sequence: CDR1 SGHVS, CDR2 FQNEAQ. The CDR3 spans 13 residues. V gave up 1 base and J gave up 4 bases, with 7 bases separating them. The CDR3 here is CASSLGGRETQYF. The sequenced CDR3 bases are TGTGCCAGCAGCTTAGGGGGCAGAGAGACC.

This clone was counted many times. From the germline J gene comes the end of the CDR3, since the read stops 3 residues before it. The gene calls are TRBV6-2 or TRBV6-3 and TRBJ2-2; 8 bases map to TRBD1. The CDR3 runs to 13 residues. Germline loops: CDR1 MNHEY, CDR2 SVGEGT. J lost 7 bases, V lost 6 bases, and 4 bases had no gene match. The CDR3 loop reads CASSPTGDGELFF. The part of the CDR3 DNA that was read is TGTGCCAGCAGCCCGACAGGGGACGGGGAG.

This clone was counted ten times or more. The CDR3 spells CASSESGYEQYF. The DNA read from the CDR3 is TGCGCCAGCAGTGAGTCCGGGTACGAG. The chain has TRBV10-1 and TRBJ2-7; D is uncertain. The CDR3 end is not reached by the read, which stops 3 residues before it; the germline J gene fills it in. Per the germline V gene, CDR1 is WNHNN and CDR2 is SYGVQD (reference sequence). V dropped 0 bases and J dropped 4 bases, with 4 bases sitting between them. The CDR3 has 12 amino acids.

At least ten counts were recorded for this clone. The read halts 3 residues ahead of the CDR3 end, with the missing end drawn from the germline J gene. The gene calls are TRBV5-5 and TRBJ2-2; 7 positions agree with TRBD1. V lost 7 bases to trimming and J lost 2 bases; unmatched junction nucleotides: 2. The CDR3 totals 13 residues. Germline V gene lookup returns CDR1 SGHKS and CDR2 YYEKEE (reference sequence). The CDR3 loop is CASDRANTGELFF. The DNA read from the CDR3 is TGTGCCAGCGACAGGGCAAACACCGGGGAG. The whole variable domain, remainder taken from reference TRBV5-5 and TRBJ2-2, is DAGVTQSPTHLIKTRGQQVTLRCSPISGHKSVSWYQQVLGQGPQFIFQYYEKEERGRGNFPDRFSARQFPNYSSELNVNALLLGDSALYLCASDRANTGELFFGEGSRLTVL.

This clone was observed a few times. With the read ending 3 residues before the CDR3 end, the germline J gene is used to fill in that end. The V gene is TRBV19, the J gene TRBJ1-5; 9 bases are shared with TRBD1. The CDR3 consists of 14 residues. From germline, CDR1 is LNHDA and CDR2 SQIVND (reference sequence). Unmatched junction bases numbered 8, after V lost 6 bases and J lost 8 bases. CDR3 bases read: TGTGCCAGTAGGACGACAGGGGGTAGGGAGCCC. Amino acid sequence: CASRTTGGREP. The entire CDR3 protein is CASRTTGGREPQHF.

As for this clone: With the read ending 3 residues before the CDR3 end, the germline J gene is used to fill in that end. This sequence joins TRBV6-1 and TRBJ1-2; TRBD1 might be the D (6 bases). The CDR3 is made up of 16 amino acids. CDR1 is MNHNS, CDR2 SASEGT, per germline. CDR3 region: CASSEVGGPTYNDYTF. CDR3 DNA, as far as it was read: TGTGCCAGCAGTGAAGTAGGGGGACCCACGTACAATGAC.